This record covers a single TCR beta chain. Its antigen remains unidentified. CD4+ naive, central memory, regulatory and stem cell-like memory cells were sorted via CD45RO/CCR7/CD25/CD127/CD95/CD27. V was cut by 3 bases and J by 0 bases, with 2 bases left in between. The CDR3 totals 11 residues. Germline CDR1 is SQVTM and CDR2 is ANQGSEA. This sample stems from a study of beta chain features in type 1 diabetes. TCRB transcripts that were expressed got sequenced, as all of the isolated RNA had been reverse transcribed. Some clones are missing from TCRdb's copy, which holds only in-frame ones; the method was immunoSEQ multiplex PCR. The sample yields approximately 470,000 clones, roughly 31% seen once. Study-level findings and limits: There were fewer insertions and more deletions at the VDJ junctions of type 1 diabetes patients. Moderate but significant shortening of TCRB CDR3s was recorded in all four CD4+ subsets from Type 1 diabetes patients. It was among patients, rather than healthy donors, that naive, central memory and Treg TCRB repertoires appeared more similar.

The chain couples TRBV29-1 to TRBJ2-5; D unresolved. This TCR was sampled from a man aged 18 to 29 in good health. Sequencing was done on a sample of naive CD4+ T cells from blood. The CDR3 protein is CSVDHQETQYF. The CDR3 DNA is TGCAGCGTTGACCACCAAGAGACCCAGTACTTC.